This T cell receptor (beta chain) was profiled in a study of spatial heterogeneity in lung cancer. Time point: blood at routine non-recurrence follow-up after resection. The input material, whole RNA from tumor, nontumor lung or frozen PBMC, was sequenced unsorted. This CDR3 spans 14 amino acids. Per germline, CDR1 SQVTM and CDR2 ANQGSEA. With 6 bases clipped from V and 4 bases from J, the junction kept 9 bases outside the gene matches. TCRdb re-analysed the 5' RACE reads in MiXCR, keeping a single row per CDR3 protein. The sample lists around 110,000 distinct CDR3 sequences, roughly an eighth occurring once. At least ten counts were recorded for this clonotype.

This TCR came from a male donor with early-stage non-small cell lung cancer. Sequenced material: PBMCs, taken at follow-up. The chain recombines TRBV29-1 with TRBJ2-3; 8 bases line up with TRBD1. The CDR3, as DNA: TGCAGCGTCGGCGGTGGGACAGGTCCAGATACGCAGTATTTT. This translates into CSVGGGTGPDTQYF.